This record concerns one T cell receptor (beta chain) sequence. Its antigen is undetermined. The sample is drawn from a study of OX40 agonist ivuxolimab in advanced cancers. Whole-study context: A diagnosis of hepatocellular carcinoma, melanoma, renal cell or head and neck cancer was present in dose-escalation patients. Partial responses were observed in three patients, of whom one had hepatocellular carcinoma and two had cutaneous melanoma.

Findings and caveats of the study: Those patients achieving a partial response at 0.1-3.0 mg/kg showed among the lowest clonal expansion. At 0.1 to 3.0 mg/kg and by week 6, clonal expansion occurred in CD4+ and CD8+ blood T cells.

TCRdb's copy holds only in-frame clones and misses some; the assay was immunoSEQ multiplex PCR. The sample lists 75,000 to 100,000 clones, more than 80% occurring once. Germline CDR1 reads ENHRY; CDR2 reads SYGVKD. Trimming pared 6 bases from V and 5 bases from J, leaving 10 bases between. The CDR3 loop spans 12 amino acids. The clonotype originates from an adult with an advanced solid tumor such as melanoma, head and neck, liver or kidney cancer. The specimen was CD4+ or CD8+ T cells sorted from blood, collected in a trial of the OX40 agonist ivuxolimab. The V call is TRBV10-3, the J call TRBJ1-1; D ambiguous. CDR3 bases: TGTGCCATCAGCCCGACGCGGACTGAAGCTTTCTTT. This encodes CAISPTRTEAFF.